This T cell receptor beta chain is from a study of blood T cell repertoires in COVID-19. Measured with immunoSEQ multiplex PCR; TCRdb has only the in-frame clones, and not every one. The repertoire consists of 210,000 or so clones, with over 70% occurring once and the leading ten covering 2.5% to 3.5%. The V end was cut by 3 bases, the J end by 1 base, with 12 bases between. Germline V gene lookup returns CDR1 DFQATT and CDR2 SNEGSKA (reference sequence). CDR3 size: 14 residues. This sequence joins TRBV20-1 and TRBJ1-1; maybe TRBD1 (5 bases). The TCR sequence derives from a man aged 45-65 years with active or convalescent COVID-19. Sample: peripheral blood. The CDR3 loop is CSASRAGWNTEAFF. CDR3 nucleotides: TGCAGTGCTAGTCGGGCAGGGTGGAACACTGAAGCTTTCTTT.